This T cell receptor beta chain emerged from a study of blood T cell repertoires in COVID-19. Study-wide context: The cDNA or gDNA used as material had been derived from T cells, B-cell-depleted T cells, or PBMCs.

The CDR3 length is 16 residues. Looked up from germline, CDR1 is MNHEY and CDR2 is SMNVEV (reference sequence). V shed 6 bases, J shed 3 bases, and the junction held 7 bases outside the gene matches. Assay used: immunoSEQ multiplex PCR; TCRdb lists only in-frame clones, some missing. This table holds fewer than 20,000 clones, approximately 80% found once. J is TRBJ2-3 and V is TRBV27, with 12 bases fitting TRBD2. Material for sequencing was peripheral blood. The TCR comes from a woman in her 70s with active COVID-19. The CDR3 here is CASSPRLAGVTDTQYF. CDR3 coding DNA: TGTGCCAGCAGCCCAAGACTAGCGGGAGTGACAGATACGCAGTATTTT.